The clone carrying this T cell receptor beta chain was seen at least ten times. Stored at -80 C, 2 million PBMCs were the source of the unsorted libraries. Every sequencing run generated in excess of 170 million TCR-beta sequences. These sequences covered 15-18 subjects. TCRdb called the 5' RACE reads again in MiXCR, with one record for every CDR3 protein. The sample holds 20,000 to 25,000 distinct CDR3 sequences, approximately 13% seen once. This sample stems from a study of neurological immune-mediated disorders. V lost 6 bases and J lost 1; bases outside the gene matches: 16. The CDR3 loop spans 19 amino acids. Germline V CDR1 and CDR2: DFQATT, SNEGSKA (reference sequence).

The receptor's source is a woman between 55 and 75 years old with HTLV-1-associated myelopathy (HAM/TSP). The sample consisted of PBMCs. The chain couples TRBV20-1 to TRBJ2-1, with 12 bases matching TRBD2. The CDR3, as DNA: TGCAGTGCCCAACCGTTCAAACTAGCGGGAGGTTGGTCCTACAATGAGCAGTTCTTC. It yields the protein CSAQPFKLAGGWSYNEQFF.